The TCR beta chain under discussion was sequenced for a study of PD-L1 blockade in urothelial cancer. Study in general: Individuals in the cohort had been given 0 to 3 earlier chemotherapy regimens.

Points on this clone: Its antigen remains unidentified.

Study-level points and caveats: Better survival was predicted when blood TCR clonality before treatment fell below the median.

Time point specified: pretreatment peripheral blood. Clones were sequenced by immunoSEQ multiplex PCR, and TCRdb holds only the in-frame ones, with some missing. Found here are 68,000 or so clones, roughly four fifths of them singletons; the top ten hold around 5.7%. Germline-derived CDR1 and CDR2 are MDHEN and SYDVKM. This CDR3 has 13 residues. V lost 6 bases, J lost 3 bases, and 10 bases lay in between. The specimen comprised PBMCs, sampled around atezolizumab (anti-PD-L1) treatment. The receptor comes from a man between 70 and 80 years old with urothelial cancer. The chain carries TRBV28 and TRBJ2-3, with D perhaps matching TRBD2 (6 bases). The CDR3 loop is CASRLSGTDTQYF. CDR3 coding DNA: TGTGCCAGCAGGTTGAGCGGGACAGATACGCAGTATTTT.